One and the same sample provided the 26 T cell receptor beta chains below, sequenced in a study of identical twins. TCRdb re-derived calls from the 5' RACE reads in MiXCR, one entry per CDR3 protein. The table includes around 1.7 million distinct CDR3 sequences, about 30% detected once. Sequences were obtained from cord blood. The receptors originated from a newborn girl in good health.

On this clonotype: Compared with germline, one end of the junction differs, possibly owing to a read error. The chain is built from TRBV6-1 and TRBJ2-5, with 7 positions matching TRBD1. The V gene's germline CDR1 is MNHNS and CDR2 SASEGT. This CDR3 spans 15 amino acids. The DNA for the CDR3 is TGTGCCAGCAGTGGGCTGGACAGGATCCAAGAGACCCGGTACTTC. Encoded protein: CASSGLDRIQETRYF.

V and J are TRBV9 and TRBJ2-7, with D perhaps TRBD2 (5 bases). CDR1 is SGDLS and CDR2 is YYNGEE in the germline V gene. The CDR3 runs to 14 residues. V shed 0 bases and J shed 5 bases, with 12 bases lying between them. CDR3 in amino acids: CASSVGGNANEQYF. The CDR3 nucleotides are TGTGCCAGCAGCGTAGGAGGGAACGCGAACGAGCAGTACTTC.

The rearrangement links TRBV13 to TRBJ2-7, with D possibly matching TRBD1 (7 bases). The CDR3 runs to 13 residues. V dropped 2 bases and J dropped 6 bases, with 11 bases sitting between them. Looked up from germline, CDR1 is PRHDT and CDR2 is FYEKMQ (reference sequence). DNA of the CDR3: TGTGCCAGCAGCTTAACCAGGGGGGTCGAGCAGTACTTC. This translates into CASSLTRGVEQYF.

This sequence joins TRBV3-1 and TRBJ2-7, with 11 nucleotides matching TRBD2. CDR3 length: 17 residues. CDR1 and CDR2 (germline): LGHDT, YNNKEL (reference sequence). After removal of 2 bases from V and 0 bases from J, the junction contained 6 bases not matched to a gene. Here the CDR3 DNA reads TGTGCCAGCAGCCAAAGGCTAGCGGGAGGCTACTCCTACGAGCAGTACTTC. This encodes CASSQRLAGGYSYEQYF.

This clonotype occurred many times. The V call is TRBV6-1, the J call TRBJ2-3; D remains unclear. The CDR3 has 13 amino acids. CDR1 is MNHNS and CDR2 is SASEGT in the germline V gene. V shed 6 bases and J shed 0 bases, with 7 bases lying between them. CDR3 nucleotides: TGTGCCAGCAGATACGACAGCACAGATACGCAGTATTTT. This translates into CASRYDSTDTQYF.

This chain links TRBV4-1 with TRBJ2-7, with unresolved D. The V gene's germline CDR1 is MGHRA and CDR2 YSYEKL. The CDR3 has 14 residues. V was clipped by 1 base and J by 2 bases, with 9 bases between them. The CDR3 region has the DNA TGCGCCAGCAGCCAAGGGGCCCCAACCTACGAGCAGTACTTC. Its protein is CASSQGAPTYEQYF.

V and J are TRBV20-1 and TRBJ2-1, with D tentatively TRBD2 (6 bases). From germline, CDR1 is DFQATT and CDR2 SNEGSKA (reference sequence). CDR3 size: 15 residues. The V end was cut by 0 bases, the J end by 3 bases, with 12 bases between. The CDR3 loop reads CSARDTRGNYNEQFF. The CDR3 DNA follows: TGCAGTGCTAGAGATACCCGGGGGAACTACAATGAGCAGTTCTTC.

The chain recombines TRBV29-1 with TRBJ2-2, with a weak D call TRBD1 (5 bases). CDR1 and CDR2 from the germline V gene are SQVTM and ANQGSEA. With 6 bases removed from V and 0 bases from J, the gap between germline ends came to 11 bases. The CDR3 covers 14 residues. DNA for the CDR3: TGCAGCGTAGCCCTGACAGCGAACACCGGGGAGCTGTTTTTT. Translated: CSVALTANTGELFF.

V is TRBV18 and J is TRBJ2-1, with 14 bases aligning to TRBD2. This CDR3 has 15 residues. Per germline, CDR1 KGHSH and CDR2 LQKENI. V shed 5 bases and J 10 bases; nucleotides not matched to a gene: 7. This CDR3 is CASSATSGRAREQFF. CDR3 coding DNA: TGTGCCAGCTCAGCGACTAGCGGGAGGGCCCGCGAGCAGTTCTTC.

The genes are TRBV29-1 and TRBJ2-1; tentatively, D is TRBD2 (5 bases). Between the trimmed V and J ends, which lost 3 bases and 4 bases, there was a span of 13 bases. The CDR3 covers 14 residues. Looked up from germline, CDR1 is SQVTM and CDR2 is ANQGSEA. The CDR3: CSVDEAGMYNEQFF. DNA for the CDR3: TGCAGCGTTGATGAGGCCGGGATGTACAATGAGCAGTTCTTC.

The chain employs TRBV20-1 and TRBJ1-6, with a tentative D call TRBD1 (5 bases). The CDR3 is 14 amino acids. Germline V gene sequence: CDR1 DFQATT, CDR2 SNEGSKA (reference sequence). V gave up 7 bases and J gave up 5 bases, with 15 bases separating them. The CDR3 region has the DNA TGCAGTGTTCCCTCCAGGGAAAATAATTCACCCCTCCACTTT. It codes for CSVPSRENNSPLHF.

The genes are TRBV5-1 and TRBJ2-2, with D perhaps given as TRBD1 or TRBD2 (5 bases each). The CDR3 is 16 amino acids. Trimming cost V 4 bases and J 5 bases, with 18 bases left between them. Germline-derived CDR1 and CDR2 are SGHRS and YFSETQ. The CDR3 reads CASSMGPSGRTGELFF. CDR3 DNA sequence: TGCGCCAGCAGCATGGGACCCTCCGGACGGACCGGGGAGCTGTTTTTT.

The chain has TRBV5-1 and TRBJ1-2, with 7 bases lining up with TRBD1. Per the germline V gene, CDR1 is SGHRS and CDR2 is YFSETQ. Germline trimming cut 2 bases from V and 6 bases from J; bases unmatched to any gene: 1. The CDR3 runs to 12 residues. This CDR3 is CASSFGTDGYTF. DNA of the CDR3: TGCGCCAGCAGCTTTGGGACAGATGGCTACACCTTC. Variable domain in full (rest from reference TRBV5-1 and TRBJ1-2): KAGVTQTPRYLIKTRGQQVTLSCSPISGHRSVSWYQQTPGQGLQFLFEYFSETQRNKGNFPGRFSGRQFSNSRSEMNVSTLELGDSALYLCASSFGTDGYTFGSGTRLTVV.

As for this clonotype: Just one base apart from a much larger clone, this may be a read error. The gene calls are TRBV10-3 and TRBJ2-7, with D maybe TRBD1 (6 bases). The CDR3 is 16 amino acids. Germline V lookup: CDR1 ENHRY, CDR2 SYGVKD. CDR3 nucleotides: TGTGCCACCAGTGAGATGAAACGAAGGACAGACTACGAGCAGTACTTC. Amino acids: CATSEMKRRTDYEQYF.

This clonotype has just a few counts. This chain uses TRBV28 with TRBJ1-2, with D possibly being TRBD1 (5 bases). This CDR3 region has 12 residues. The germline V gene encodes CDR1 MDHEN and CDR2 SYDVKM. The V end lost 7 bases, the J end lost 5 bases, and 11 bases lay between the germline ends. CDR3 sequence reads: CASTWGWYGYTF. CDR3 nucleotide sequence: TGTGCCAGCACCTGGGGCTGGTATGGCTACACCTTC.

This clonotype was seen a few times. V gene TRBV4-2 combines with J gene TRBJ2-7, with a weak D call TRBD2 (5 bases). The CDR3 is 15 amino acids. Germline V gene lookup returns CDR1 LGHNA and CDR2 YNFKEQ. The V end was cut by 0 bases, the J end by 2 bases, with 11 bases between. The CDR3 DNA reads TGTGCCAGCAGCCAAGAATATATGACTACCTACGAGCAGTACTTC. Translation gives CASSQEYMTTYEQYF.

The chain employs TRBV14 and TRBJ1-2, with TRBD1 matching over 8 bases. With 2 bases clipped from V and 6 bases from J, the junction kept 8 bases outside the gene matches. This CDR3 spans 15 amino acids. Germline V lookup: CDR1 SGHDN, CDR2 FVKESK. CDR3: CASSQQGARRDGYTF. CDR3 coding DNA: TGTGCCAGCAGCCAACAGGGGGCCAGGAGGGATGGCTACACCTTC.

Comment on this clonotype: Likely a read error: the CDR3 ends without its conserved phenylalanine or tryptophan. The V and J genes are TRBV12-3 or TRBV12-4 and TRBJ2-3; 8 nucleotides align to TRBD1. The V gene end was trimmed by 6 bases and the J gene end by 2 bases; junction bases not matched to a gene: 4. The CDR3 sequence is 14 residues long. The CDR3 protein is CASRRQGSTDTQYS. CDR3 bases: TGTGCCAGCAGGAGACAGGGGTCCACAGATACGCAGTATTCT.

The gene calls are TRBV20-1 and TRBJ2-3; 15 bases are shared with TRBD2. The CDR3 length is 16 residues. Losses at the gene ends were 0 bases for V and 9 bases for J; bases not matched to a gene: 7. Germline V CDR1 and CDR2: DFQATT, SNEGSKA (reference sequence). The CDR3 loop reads CSARDPGTSGGITQYF. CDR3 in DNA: TGCAGTGCTAGAGATCCCGGGACTAGCGGGGGGATAACGCAGTATTTT.

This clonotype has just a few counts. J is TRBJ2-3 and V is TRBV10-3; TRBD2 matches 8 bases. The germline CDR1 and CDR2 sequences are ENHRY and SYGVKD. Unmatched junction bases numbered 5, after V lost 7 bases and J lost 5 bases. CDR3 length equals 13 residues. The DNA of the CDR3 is TGTGCCATCATGGCGGGGGGTATAGATACGCAGTATTTT. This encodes CAIMAGGIDTQYF.

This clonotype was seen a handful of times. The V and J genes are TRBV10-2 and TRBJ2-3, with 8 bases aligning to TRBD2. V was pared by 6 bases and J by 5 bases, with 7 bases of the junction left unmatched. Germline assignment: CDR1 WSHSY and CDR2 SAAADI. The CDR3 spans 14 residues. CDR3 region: CASRAGVTGDTQYF. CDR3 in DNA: TGCGCCAGCAGAGCGGGAGTAACGGGAGATACGCAGTATTTT.

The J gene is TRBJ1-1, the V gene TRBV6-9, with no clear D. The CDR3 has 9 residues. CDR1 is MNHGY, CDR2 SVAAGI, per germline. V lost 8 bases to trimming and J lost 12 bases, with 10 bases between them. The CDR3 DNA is TGTGCCAGCTCCTGGATTTCTTTCTTT. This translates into CASSWISFF.

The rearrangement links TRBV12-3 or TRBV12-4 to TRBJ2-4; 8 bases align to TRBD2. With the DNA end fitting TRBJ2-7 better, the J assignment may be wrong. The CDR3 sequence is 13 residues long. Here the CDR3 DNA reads TGTGCCAGCAGTTTGACTAGCGTCCACGAGCAGTACTTC. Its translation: CASSLTSVHEQYF.

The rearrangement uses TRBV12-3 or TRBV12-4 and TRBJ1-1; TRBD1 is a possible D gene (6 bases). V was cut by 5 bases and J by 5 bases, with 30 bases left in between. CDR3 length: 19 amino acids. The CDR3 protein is CASSATQGSGVGGVTEAFF. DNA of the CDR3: TGTGCCAGCAGTGCCACACAGGGTTCCGGCGTAGGCGGAGTGACTGAAGCTTTCTTT.

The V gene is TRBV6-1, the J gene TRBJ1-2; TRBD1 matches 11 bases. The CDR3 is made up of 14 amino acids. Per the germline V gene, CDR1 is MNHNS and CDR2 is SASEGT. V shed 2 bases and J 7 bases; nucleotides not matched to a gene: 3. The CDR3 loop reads CASSEKDRGLGYTF. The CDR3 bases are TGTGCCAGCAGTGAAAAGGACAGGGGGCTTGGCTACACCTTC.

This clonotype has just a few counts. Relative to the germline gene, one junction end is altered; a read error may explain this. Here the CDR3 reads CASSLFPPGTSGRAPNGQFF. In nucleotides, the CDR3 is TGTGCCAGCAGCTTGTTCCCCCCCGGGACTAGCGGGAGAGCCCCCAATGGGCAGTTCTTC. The chain uses TRBV11-2 and TRBJ2-1; 14 bases match TRBD2. The CDR3 totals 20 residues. CDR1 and CDR2 (germline): SGHAT, FQNNGV.